This T cell receptor beta chain comes out of a study of cytomegalovirus exposure and HLA in healthy donors. Background on the study: Both the 95 to 150 validation repertoires and the 600 to 700 first-cohort repertoires used the same platform, as reported by a later analysis.

Trimming took off 7 bases at V and 4 bases at J, with 19 bases between the two ends. Looked up from germline, CDR1 is MNHNS and CDR2 is SASEGT. This CDR3 has 15 residues. The method was immunoSEQ multiplex PCR; TCRdb's version includes in-frame clones alone and lacks a portion of them. The data show 60,000 to 90,000 clones, with just under 85% seen just once and 3% held by the top ten. The genes are TRBV6-1 and TRBJ1-2; D unresolved. The sequencing sample was made of PBMCs. The TCR comes from a man aged 30 to 39 in good health and CMV-seronegative. CDR3 coding DNA: TGTGCCAGCACCTTGTCGAGGGAGAGGGTCTATGGCTACACCTTC. Its protein is CASTLSRERVYGYTF.